This T cell receptor (beta chain) derives from a study of cytomegalovirus exposure and HLA in healthy donors. General study findings and limits: TCR beta V- and J-gene trimming was later associated with a missense DCLRE1C variant. Productive rates of about 90% or about 30% were seen for most TCR beta V segments in an earlier analysis.

To note about this clone: What it binds is unknown.

Vbeta (60) and Jbeta (13) primers were used in the PCR. Some clones are missing from TCRdb's copy, which holds only in-frame ones; the method was immunoSEQ multiplex PCR. The sample records 85,000 to 130,000 clones, approximately 80% being singletons. V was trimmed by 3 bases and J by 6 bases, leaving 14 bases between them. CDR1 and CDR2 from the germline V gene are LGHNA and YSLEER. The length of the CDR3 is 15 residues. This TCR came from a woman aged 18-29 years in good health and CMV-seronegative. Input material: PBMCs. The chain uses TRBV4-3 and TRBJ2-2; D unclear. CDR3 residues: CASSHNEDAAGELFF. For the CDR3, the DNA is TGCGCCAGCAGCCATAATGAAGACGCGGCCGGGGAGCTGTTTTTT.